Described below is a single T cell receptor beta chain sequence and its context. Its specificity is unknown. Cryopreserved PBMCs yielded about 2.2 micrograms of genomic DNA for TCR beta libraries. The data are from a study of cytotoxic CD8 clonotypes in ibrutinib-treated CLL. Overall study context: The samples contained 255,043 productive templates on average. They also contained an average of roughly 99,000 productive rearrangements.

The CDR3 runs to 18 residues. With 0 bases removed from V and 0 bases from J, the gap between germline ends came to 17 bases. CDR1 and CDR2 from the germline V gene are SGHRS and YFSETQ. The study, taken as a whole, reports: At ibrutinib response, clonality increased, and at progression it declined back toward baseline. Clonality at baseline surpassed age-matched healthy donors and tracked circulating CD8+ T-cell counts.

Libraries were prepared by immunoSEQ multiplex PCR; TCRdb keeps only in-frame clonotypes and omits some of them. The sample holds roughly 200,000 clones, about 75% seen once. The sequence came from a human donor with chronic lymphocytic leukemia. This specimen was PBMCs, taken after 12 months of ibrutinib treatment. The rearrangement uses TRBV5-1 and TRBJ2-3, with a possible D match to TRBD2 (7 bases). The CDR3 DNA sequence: TGCGCCAGCAGCTTGGTGATGGGGGGGGCCCTGAGCACAGATACGCAGTATTTT. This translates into CASSLVMGGALSTDTQYF.